The clone carrying this TCR beta chain was found a few times. Trimming stripped 5 bases from V and 9 bases from J, with 11 bases between. This CDR3 is built from 12 residues. Germline CDR1 is MNHEY and CDR2 is SVGAGI. The data are from a study of blood T cell repertoires in COVID-19. As for the study in general: Whether acute or convalescent, the COVID-19 samples came from the United States, Italy and Spain. PBMCs, B-cell-depleted T cells, or T cells were the source of the cDNA or gDNA that made up the material.

In the source study's methods: Amplification of reference gene primers was used by the study to estimate nucleated cell counts. Method: immunoSEQ multiplex PCR; TCRdb's copy keeps in-frame clones and lacks some. V and J calls and clone size are as listed in that table; D and trimming were resolved from the DNA. The sample includes some 150,000 clones, about 80% of them seen just once. The sequenced sample was peripheral blood. This clonotype was sampled from a human donor in a cohort sampled during active COVID-19. The chain employs TRBV6-5 and TRBJ2-1; no clear D gene. The DNA for the CDR3 is TGTGCCAGCAGTCTCATCAGACTTGAGCAGTTCTTC. Encoded protein: CASSLIRLEQFF.